These T cell receptor beta chains were read from a single sample in a study of cytomegalovirus exposure and HLA in healthy donors. Sequencing was performed with immunoSEQ multiplex PCR; in TCRdb, only in-frame clones are kept and a portion is missing. Of 150,000 to 200,000 clones listed, around 72% are singletons. The sequenced sample was PBMCs. These receptor sequences come from a man in his fifties in good health and CMV-seronegative. Both conserved end residues are part of each CDR3. The D gene is left open where the match is weak. The listing skips clone size in some rows; elsewhere it reads once, few, many or a size class.

TRBD1	NA	TRBV5-1	TRBJ1-3	CASSLSGQVRNTIYF	TGCGCCAGCAGCTTGTCGGGACAGGTTCGAAACACCATATATTTT
NA	NA	TRBV5-6	TRBJ1-1	CASSYQGMNTEAFF	TGTGCCAGCAGCTACCAGGGCATGAACACTGAAGCTTTCTTT
NA	NA	TRBV4-1	TRBJ1-5	CASSQVGGNSNQPQHF	TGCGCCAGCAGCCAAGTAGGAGGGAATAGCAATCAGCCCCAGCATTTT
NA	NA	TRBV28	TRBJ1-2	CASSRNGGYGYTF	TGTGCCAGCAGTCGCAATGGCGGCTATGGCTACACCTTC
TRBD1	NA	TRBV7-9	TRBJ2-7	CASSFQQGADEQYF	TGTGCCAGCAGCTTTCAACAGGGGGCTGATGAGCAGTACTTC
NA	few	TRBV2	TRBJ2-7	CASSNFDLDSYEQYF	TGTGCCAGCAGTAACTTCGACTTGGACTCCTACGAGCAGTACTTC
NA	once	TRBV28	TRBJ1-2	CASSPSGGGYGYTF	TGTGCCAGCAGTCCCTCGGGGGGAGGCTATGGCTACACCTTC
NA	once	TRBV7-2	TRBJ1-1	CASSSIRGATEAFF	TGTGCCAGCAGCTCCATCAGGGGTGCCACTGAAGCTTTCTTT
NA	few	TRBV2	TRBJ2-2	CASRSGVTGELFF	TGTGCCAGCAGGTCCGGGGTCACCGGGGAGCTGTTTTTT
TRBD1	NA	TRBV25-1	TRBJ1-5	CASSVTPGQGFGQPQHF	TGTGCCAGCAGTGTAACCCCGGGACAGGGATTCGGTCAGCCCCAGCATTTT
TRBD1	few	TRBV7-3	TRBJ2-7	CASSLGQAASYEQYF	TGTGCCAGCAGCTTAGGACAGGCCGCCTCCTACGAGCAGTACTTC
NA	NA	TRBV5-1	TRBJ1-1	CASSLLVDSNTEAFF	TGCGCCAGCAGCTTGTTAGTCGACTCGAACACTGAAGCTTTCTTT
NA	NA	TRBV7-3	TRBJ2-2	CASSLTLDSRYTGELFF	TGTGCCAGCAGCTTAACGTTGGACAGTCGGTACACCGGGGAGCTGTTTTTT
NA	NA	TRBV6-5	TRBJ1-4	CASSPPGGGNEKLFF	TGTGCCAGCAGTCCACCGGGGGGAGGTAATGAAAAACTGTTTTTT
TRBD1	NA	TRBV5-1	TRBJ2-7	CASSLVTGGINEQYF	TGCGCCAGCAGCTTGGTAACAGGGGGCATAAACGAGCAGTACTTC
TRBD1	NA	TRBV9	TRBJ2-3	CASSVATGGDTQYF	TGTGCCAGCAGCGTAGCTACAGGGGGGGATACGCAGTATTTT
TRBD2	NA	TRBV7-9	TRBJ2-1	CASSSLTSGGAREQFF	TGTGCCAGCAGCTCATTGACTAGCGGGGGGGCAAGGGAGCAGTTCTTC
NA	NA	TRBV9	TRBJ2-6	CASSVSGANVLTF	TGTGCCAGCAGCGTATCGGGGGCCAACGTCCTGACTTTC
NA	NA	TRBV19	TRBJ1-2	CASRSTGGGGGYTF	TGTGCCAGCCGGTCAACGGGGGGTGGAGGTGGCTACACCTTC
NA	NA	TRBV27	TRBJ1-1	CASRHRQNPEAFF	TGTGCCAGCAGGCATAGACAGAACCCTGAAGCTTTCTTT
TRBD1	NA	TRBV5-6	TRBJ2-7	CASSRQGDRSSYEQYF	TGTGCCAGCAGCCGTCAAGGGGACAGGAGCTCCTACGAGCAGTACTTC
TRBD1	once	TRBV7-9	TRBJ1-1	CASSSFRGTEAFF	TGTGCCAGCAGCTCCTTCAGGGGGACTGAAGCTTTCTTT
TRBD1	few	TRBV5-1	TRBJ1-6	CASSLGGQAGSPLHF	TGCGCCAGCAGCTTGGGTGGACAGGCTGGATCACCCCTCCACTTT
TRBD2	NA	TRBV5-1	TRBJ2-5	CASSLGGTSFQETQYF	TGCGCCAGCAGCTTGGGCGGGACTAGCTTTCAAGAGACCCAGTACTTC
TRBD2	NA	TRBV4-1	TRBJ2-7	CASSQEGSGGGPRYEQYF	TGCGCCAGCAGCCAAGAAGGGAGCGGGGGAGGGCCCCGTTACGAGCAGTACTTC
NA	few	TRBV5-1	TRBJ1-6	CASSLEGLNSPLHF	TGCGCCAGCAGCTTGGAGGGGCTTAATTCACCCCTCCACTTT
NA	NA	TRBV4-1	TRBJ1-1	CASSQDRNTEAFF	TGCGCCAGCAGCCAAGACAGGAACACTGAAGCTTTCTTT
TRBD2	once	TRBV28	TRBJ2-5	CASSSPLAGVRETQYF	TGTGCCAGCAGTTCCCCGCTAGCGGGGGTAAGGGAGACCCAGTACTTC
TRBD1	few	TRBV19	TRBJ1-6	CASSIRGTGSGAPLHF	TGTGCCAGTAGTATACGGGGGACAGGGTCCGGGGCCCCCCTCCACTTT
TRBD2	NA	TRBV18	TRBJ2-1	CASSRGGDNEQFF	TGTGCCAGCTCTCGTGGGGGGGACAATGAGCAGTTCTTC
TRBD1	NA	TRBV9	TRBJ1-3	CASSVGQFSSGNTIYF	TGTGCCAGCAGCGTGGGACAGTTCAGCTCTGGAAACACCATATATTTT
TRBD2	NA	TRBV5-4	TRBJ2-5	CASSRTSGGQETQYF	TGTGCCAGCAGCCGGACTAGCGGGGGGCAAGAGACCCAGTACTTC
NA	NA	TRBV5-1	TRBJ2-7	CASSREGSEQYF	TGCGCCAGCAGCCGGGAAGGGTCCGAGCAGTACTTC
NA	NA	TRBV27	TRBJ2-7	CASSAGQPLNYEQYF	TGTGCCAGCAGTGCCGGACAGCCCCTCAACTACGAGCAGTACTTC
TRBD1	few	TRBV7-2	TRBJ2-5	CASSISGQGAVGETQYF	TGTGCCAGCAGCATAAGCGGACAGGGGGCAGTAGGGGAGACCCAGTACTTC
NA	NA	TRBV2	TRBJ1-3	CASSEYFRGNTIYF	TGTGCCAGCAGCGAATACTTCAGGGGAAACACCATATATTTT
TRBD1	NA	TRBV9	TRBJ2-2	CASSLLDRELTGELFF	TGTGCCAGCAGCTTGCTTGACAGGGAATTAACCGGGGAGCTGTTTTTT
TRBD1	few	TRBV5-1	TRBJ1-1	CASSAGTGNTEAFF	TGCGCCAGCAGCGCAGGGACAGGGAACACTGAAGCTTTCTTT
TRBD1	NA	TRBV4-2	TRBJ1-5	CASSQDAANRGFQPQHF	TGTGCCAGCAGCCAAGACGCCGCCAACAGGGGATTCCAGCCCCAGCATTTT
NA	NA	TRBV19	TRBJ1-3	CASSSPVQSSGNTIYF	TGTGCCAGTAGTTCCCCGGTTCAATCCTCTGGAAACACCATATATTTT
NA	NA	TRBV5-6	TRBJ2-2	CASSSGVPTGELFF	TGTGCCAGCAGCTCGGGGGTACCCACCGGGGAGCTGTTTTTT
TRBD1	once	TRBV28	TRBJ1-2	CASSLMGQGAYGYTF	TGTGCCAGCAGTTTAATGGGACAGGGGGCATATGGCTACACCTTC
NA	NA	TRBV19	TRBJ1-5	CASYPGGNQPQHF	TGTGCCAGTTATCCAGGGGGCAATCAGCCCCAGCATTTT
TRBD1	NA	TRBV5-1	TRBJ2-7	CASRLGQVYEQYF	TGCGCCAGCAGGCTGGGACAGGTCTACGAGCAGTACTTC
NA	NA	TRBV2	TRBJ1-5	CASSSDSRGGNQPQHF	TGTGCCAGCAGTTCGGACAGTCGTGGGGGCAATCAGCCCCAGCATTTT